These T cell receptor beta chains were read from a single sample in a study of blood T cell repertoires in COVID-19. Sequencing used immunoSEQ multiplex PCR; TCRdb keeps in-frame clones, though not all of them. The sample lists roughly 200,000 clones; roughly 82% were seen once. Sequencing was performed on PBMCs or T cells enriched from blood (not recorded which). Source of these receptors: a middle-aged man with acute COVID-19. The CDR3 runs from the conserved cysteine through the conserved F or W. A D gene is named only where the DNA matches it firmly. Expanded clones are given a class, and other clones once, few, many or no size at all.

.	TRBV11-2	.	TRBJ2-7	CASSLDPGDYEQYF	TGTGCCAGCAGCTTAGATCCGGGGGACTACGAGCAGTACTTC
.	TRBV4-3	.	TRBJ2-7	CASSQDLGGSSYEQYF	TGCGCCAGCAGCCAAGACCTCGGGGGTAGCTCCTACGAGCAGTACTTC
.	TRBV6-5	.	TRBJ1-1	CASARGSEAFF	TGTGCCAGCGCGCGGGGGTCTGAAGCTTTCTTT
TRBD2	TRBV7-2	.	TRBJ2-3	CASSFGGGEGTQYF	TGTGCCAGCAGCTTTGGGGGAGGGGAAGGTACGCAGTATTTT
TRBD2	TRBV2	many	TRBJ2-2	CASKVAGHTGELFF	TGTGCCAGCAAGGTAGCGGGACACACCGGGGAGCTGTTTTTT
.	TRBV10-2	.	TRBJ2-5	CASSGRGETQYF	TGCGCCAGCAGTGGTCGCGGGGAGACCCAGTACTTC
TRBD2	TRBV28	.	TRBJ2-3	CASSPPAGGPGDTQYF	TGTGCCAGCAGTCCCCCAGCGGGAGGGCCCGGAGATACGCAGTATTTT
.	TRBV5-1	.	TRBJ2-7	CASRVSGAYEQYF	TGCGCCAGCAGAGTTTCGGGAGCATACGAGCAGTACTTC
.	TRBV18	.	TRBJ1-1	CASSPLLGDHTEAFF	TGTGCCAGCTCACCCTTGTTAGGGGATCACACTGAAGCTTTCTTT
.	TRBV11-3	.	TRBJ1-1	CASSLEVGTEAFF	TGTGCCAGCAGCCTTGAGGTCGGCACTGAAGCTTTCTTT
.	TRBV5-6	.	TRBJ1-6	CASSLSSGGNSPLHF	TGTGCCAGCAGCTTGTCTTCGGGGGGCAATTCACCCCTCCACTTT
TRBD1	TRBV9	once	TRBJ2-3	CASSAGTGTTDTQYF	TGTGCCAGCAGCGCCGGGACAGGGACCACAGATACGCAGTATTTT
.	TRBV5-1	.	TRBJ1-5	CASSGTNNSNQPQHF	TGCGCCAGCAGCGGGACAAACAATAGCAATCAGCCCCAGCATTTT
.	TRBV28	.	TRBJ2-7	CASSLGPGRGSYEQYF	TGTGCCAGCAGTTTGGGGCCAGGGCGGGGCTCCTACGAGCAGTACTTC
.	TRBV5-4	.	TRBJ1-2	CASSGNGGFDGYTF	TGTGCCAGCAGCGGGAATGGAGGGTTTGATGGCTACACCTTC
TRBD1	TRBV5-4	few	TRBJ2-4	CASSGDRVRDIQYF	TGTGCCAGCAGCGGGGACAGGGTAAGAGACATTCAGTACTTC
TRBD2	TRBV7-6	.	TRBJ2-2	CASSLGLAGVPVGELFF	TGTGCCAGCAGCTTAGGACTAGCGGGAGTCCCGGTCGGGGAGCTGTTTTTT
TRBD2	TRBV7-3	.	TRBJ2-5	CASSYTGTSGETQYF	TGTGCCAGCAGCTATACCGGGACTAGCGGGGAGACCCAGTACTTC
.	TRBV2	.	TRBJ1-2	CASSVDINYGYTF	TGTGCCAGCAGTGTTGACATTAACTATGGCTACACCTTC
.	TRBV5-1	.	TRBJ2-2	CASSLWGVNTGELFF	TGCGCCAGCAGCTTGTGGGGAGTGAACACCGGGGAGCTGTTTTTT
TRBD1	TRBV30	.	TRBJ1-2	CAWRGQGENGYTF	TGTGCCTGGAGGGGACAGGGGGAAAATGGCTACACCTTC
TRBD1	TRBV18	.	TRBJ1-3	CASSPPGQGHGNTIYF	TGTGCCAGCTCACCCCCGGGACAGGGACATGGAAACACCATATATTTT
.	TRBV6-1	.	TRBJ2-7	CASSEALGGSYEQYF	TGTGCCAGCAGTGAAGCGCTGGGGGGTTCCTACGAGCAGTACTTC
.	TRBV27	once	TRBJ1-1	CASSLGTLGGAFF	TGTGCCAGCAGTTTGGGGACTCTGGGTGGGGCTTTCTTT
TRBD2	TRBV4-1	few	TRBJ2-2	CASSPEGRGGADTGELFF	TGCGCCAGCAGCCCGGAAGGGCGGGGGGGGGCAGACACCGGGGAGCTGTTTTTT
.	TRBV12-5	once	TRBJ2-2	CASGLEGWNTGELFF	TGTGCTAGTGGTTTGGAGGGGTGGAACACCGGGGAGCTGTTTTTT
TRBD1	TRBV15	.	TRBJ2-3	CATSRVGQGTDTQYF	TGTGCCACCAGCAGAGTGGGACAGGGAACAGATACGCAGTATTTT
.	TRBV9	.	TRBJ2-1	CASSVGGSAGSRNEQFF	TGTGCCAGCAGCGTAGGGGGCTCGGCGGGGTCTCGAAATGAGCAGTTCTTC
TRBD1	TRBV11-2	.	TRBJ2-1	CASSFPGQNNEQFF	TGTGCCAGCAGCTTCCCGGGACAGAACAATGAGCAGTTCTTC
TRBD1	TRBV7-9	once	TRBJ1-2	CASSLGQGSSNYGYTF	TGTGCCAGCAGCCTTGGACAGGGGTCCTCGAACTATGGCTACACCTTC
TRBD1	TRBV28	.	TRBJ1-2	CASSAQGAQGGYTF	TGTGCCAGCAGTGCCCAGGGGGCGCAAGGAGGCTACACCTTC
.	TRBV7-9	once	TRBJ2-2	CASSLYGELFF	TGTGCCAGCAGCTTATATGGGGAGCTGTTTTTT
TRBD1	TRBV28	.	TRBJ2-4	CASSVGQGVNIQYF	TGTGCCAGCAGTGTCGGACAGGGGGTAAACATTCAGTACTTC
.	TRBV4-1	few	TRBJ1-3	CASSSDSPGIPDTIYF	TGCGCCAGCAGCTCCGACAGCCCAGGGATACCGGACACCATATATTTT
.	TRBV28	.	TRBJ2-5	CASSPQGYETQYF	TGTGCCAGCAGTCCCCAGGGGTACGAGACCCAGTACTTC
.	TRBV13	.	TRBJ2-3	CASSTRLDTDTQYF	TGTGCCAGCAGCACCCGTCTAGACACAGATACGCAGTATTTT
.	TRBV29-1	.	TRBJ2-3	CSVDKRGTDTQYF	TGCAGCGTTGATAAGCGGGGCACAGATACGCAGTATTTT
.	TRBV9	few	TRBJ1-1	CASSHDSDTEAFF	TGTGCCAGCAGCCACGACAGTGACACTGAAGCTTTCTTT
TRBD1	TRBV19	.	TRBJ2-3	CASSLLTGGTDTQYF	TGTGCCAGTAGTCTTTTGACAGGGGGCACAGATACGCAGTATTTT
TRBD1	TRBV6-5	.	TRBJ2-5	CASRDSGTGIETQYF	TGTGCCAGCAGGGACTCCGGGACAGGTATAGAGACCCAGTACTTC
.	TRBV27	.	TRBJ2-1	CASSFRGYGNEQFF	TGTGCCAGCAGTTTCCGCGGGTATGGCAATGAGCAGTTCTTC
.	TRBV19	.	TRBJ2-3	CASIPRGWGTSTDTQYF	TGTGCCAGTATCCCCCGAGGGTGGGGGACTAGCACAGATACGCAGTATTTT
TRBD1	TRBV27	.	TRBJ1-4	CASSYRTGNEKLFF	TGTGCCAGCAGTTACAGGACAGGGAATGAAAAACTGTTTTTT
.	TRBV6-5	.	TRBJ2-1	CASSYFGYGQFF	TGTGCCAGCAGTTACTTCGGGTATGGGCAGTTCTTC
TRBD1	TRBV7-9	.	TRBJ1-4	CASSPDRVGEKLFF	TGTGCCAGCAGCCCGGACAGGGTGGGTGAAAAACTGTTTTTT
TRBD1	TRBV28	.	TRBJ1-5	CASSFGDRGWNQPQHF	TGTGCCAGCAGTTTCGGAGACAGGGGGTGGAATCAGCCCCAGCATTTT
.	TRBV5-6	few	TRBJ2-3	CASRQMGPFTDTQYF	TGTGCCAGCAGACAGATGGGCCCGTTTACAGATACGCAGTATTTT
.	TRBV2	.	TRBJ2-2	CASRVGVVSGELFF	TGTGCCAGCAGGGTGGGAGTAGTTTCCGGGGAGCTGTTTTTT
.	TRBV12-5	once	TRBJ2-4	CASGFVGWAKNIQYF	TGTGCTAGTGGTTTCGTGGGCTGGGCCAAAAACATTCAGTACTTC
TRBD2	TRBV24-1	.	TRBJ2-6	CATSGAGTTGANVLTF	TGTGCCACCAGTGGGGCCGGGACTACTGGGGCCAACGTCCTGACTTTC
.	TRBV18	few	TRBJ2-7	CASSPNVAGLGSYEQYF	TGTGCCAGCTCACCCAACGTGGCGGGGTTGGGATCCTACGAGCAGTACTTC